The T cell receptor (beta chain) under discussion was sequenced for a study of post-analysis software for immune sequencing data. Points from the study as a whole: A few TRBV segments occurring more often in patients than controls included TRBV5-6, TRBV5-1 and TRBV20-1.

Researchers reported that TCR beta cDNA libraries carried unique molecular identifiers. One entry per CDR3 protein, called by TCRdb with MiXCR from the PCR reads. The sample holds about half a million distinct CDR3 sequences, around 31% seen once. The germline V gene encodes CDR1 WSHSY and CDR2 SAAADI. The CDR3 has 16 residues. V lost 4 bases, J lost 6 bases, and 22 bases lay in between. Details on this clonotype: Its matching antigen is unknown.

The clonotype comes from a girl aged 2 to 17 with multiple sclerosis. The chain has TRBV10-2 and TRBJ2-7; D possibly corresponds to TRBD1 (6 bases). The sequencing input was blood. The CDR3 DNA is TGCGCCAGCAGTGTCTCCGGGACACCTCCGTTCGCCGAGCAGTACTTC. Translating gives CASSVSGTPPFAEQYF.